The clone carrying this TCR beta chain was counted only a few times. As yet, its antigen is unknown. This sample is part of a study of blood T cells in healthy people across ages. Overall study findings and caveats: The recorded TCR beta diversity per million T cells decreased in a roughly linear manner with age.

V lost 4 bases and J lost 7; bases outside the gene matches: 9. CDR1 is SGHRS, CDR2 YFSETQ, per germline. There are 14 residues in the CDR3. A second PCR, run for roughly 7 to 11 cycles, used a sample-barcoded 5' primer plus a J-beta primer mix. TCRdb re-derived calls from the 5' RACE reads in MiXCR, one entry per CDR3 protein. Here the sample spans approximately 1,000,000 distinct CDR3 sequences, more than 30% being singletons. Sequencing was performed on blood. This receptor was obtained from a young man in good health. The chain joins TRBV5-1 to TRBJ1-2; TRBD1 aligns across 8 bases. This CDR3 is CASSKGSGGLGYTF. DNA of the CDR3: TGCGCCAGCAGCAAGGGCTCAGGGGGCCTTGGCTACACCTTC.